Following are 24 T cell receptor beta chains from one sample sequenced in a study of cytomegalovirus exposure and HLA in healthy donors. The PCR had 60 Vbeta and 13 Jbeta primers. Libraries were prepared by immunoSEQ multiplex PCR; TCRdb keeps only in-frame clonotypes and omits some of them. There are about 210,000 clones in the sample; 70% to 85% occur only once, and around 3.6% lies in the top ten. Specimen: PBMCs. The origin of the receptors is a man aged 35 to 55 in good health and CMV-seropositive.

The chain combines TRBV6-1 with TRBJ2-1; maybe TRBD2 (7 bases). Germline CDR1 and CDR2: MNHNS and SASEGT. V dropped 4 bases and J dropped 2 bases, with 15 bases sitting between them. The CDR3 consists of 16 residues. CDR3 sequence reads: CASSGQEAGAYNEQFF. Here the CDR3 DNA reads TGTGCCAGCAGTGGACAGGAGGCGGGGGCCTACAATGAGCAGTTCTTC.

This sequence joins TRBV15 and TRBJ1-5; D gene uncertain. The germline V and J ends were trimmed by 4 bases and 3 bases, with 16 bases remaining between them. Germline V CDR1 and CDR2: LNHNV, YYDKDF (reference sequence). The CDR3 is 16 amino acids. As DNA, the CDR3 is TGTGCCACCAGCATGGGAGGTTTAGGGCCCAATCAGCCCCAGCATTTT. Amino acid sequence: CATSMGGLGPNQPQHF.

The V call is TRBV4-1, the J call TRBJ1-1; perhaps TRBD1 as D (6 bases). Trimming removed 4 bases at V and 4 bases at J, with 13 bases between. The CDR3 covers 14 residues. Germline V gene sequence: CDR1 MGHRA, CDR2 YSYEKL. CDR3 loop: CASSPGQMGTEAFF. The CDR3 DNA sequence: TGCGCCAGCAGCCCCGGACAGATGGGCACTGAAGCTTTCTTT.

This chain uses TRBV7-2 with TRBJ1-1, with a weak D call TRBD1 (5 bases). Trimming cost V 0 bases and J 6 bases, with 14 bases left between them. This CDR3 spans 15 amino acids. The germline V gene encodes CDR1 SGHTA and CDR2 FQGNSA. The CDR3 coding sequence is TGTGCCAGCAGCTTAGCGTTTAAGGGGCCTGCTGAAGCTTTCTTT. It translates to CASSLAFKGPAEAFF.

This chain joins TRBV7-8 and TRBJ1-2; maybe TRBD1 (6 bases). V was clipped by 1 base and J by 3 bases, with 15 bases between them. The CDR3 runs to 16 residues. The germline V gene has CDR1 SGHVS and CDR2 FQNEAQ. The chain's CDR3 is CASSLVVNPGDYGYTF. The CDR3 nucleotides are TGTGCCAGCAGCTTAGTTGTTAATCCAGGGGACTATGGCTACACCTTC. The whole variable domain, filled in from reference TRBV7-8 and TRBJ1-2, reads GAGVSQSPRYKVAKRGQDVALRCDPISGHVSLFWYQQALGQGPEFLTYFQNEAQLDKSGLPSDRFFAERPEGSVSTLKIQRTQQEDSAVYLCASSLVVNPGDYGYTFGSGTRLTVV.

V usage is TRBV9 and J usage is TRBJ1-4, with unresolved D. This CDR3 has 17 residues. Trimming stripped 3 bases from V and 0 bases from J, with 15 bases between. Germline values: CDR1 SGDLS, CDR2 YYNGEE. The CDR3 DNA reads TGTGCCAGCAGCGACGATGCCGGAGCAGCAACTAATGAAAAACTGTTTTTT. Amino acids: CASSDDAGAATNEKLFF.

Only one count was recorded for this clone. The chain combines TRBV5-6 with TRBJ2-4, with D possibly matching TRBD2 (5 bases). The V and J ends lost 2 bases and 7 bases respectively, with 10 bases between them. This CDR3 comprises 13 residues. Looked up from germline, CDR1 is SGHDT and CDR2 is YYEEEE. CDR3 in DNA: TGTGCCAGCAGCTTTTCCGGGGATAACATTCAGTACTTC. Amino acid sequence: CASSFSGDNIQYF. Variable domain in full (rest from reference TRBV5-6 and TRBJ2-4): DAGVTQSPTHLIKTRGQQVTLRCSPKSGHDTVSWYQQALGQGPQFIFQYYEEEERQRGNFPDRFSGHQFPNYSSELNVNALLLGDSALYLCASSFSGDNIQYFGAGTRLSVL.

The CDR3 DNA follows: TGTGCCAGCAGTGACACAGGGAATCAGCCCCAGCATTTT. Protein product: CASSDTGNQPQHF. This chain links TRBV6-1 with TRBJ1-5, with a weak D call TRBD1 (6 bases). Per the germline V gene, CDR1 is MNHNS and CDR2 is SASEGT. The CDR3 is made up of 13 amino acids. Between the trimmed V and J ends, which lost 3 bases and 4 bases, there was a span of 7 bases.

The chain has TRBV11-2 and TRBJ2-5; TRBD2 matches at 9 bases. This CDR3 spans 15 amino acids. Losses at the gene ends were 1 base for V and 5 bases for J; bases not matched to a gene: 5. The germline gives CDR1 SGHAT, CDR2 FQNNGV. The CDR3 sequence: CASSLVAGVGETQYF. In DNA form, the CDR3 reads TGTGCCAGCAGCTTAGTAGCGGGAGTAGGGGAGACCCAGTACTTC.

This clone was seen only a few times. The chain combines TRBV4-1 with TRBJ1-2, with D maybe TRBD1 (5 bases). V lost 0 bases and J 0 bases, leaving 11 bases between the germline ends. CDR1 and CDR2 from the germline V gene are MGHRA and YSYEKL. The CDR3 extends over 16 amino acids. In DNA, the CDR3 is TGCGCCAGCAGCCAAGATTCCCAGGGCACTAACTATGGCTACACCTTC. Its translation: CASSQDSQGTNYGYTF.

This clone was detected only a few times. CDR3 sequence (DNA): TGTGCCATCAGTGTGCTAGAGAGAGGGGGTGAGCAGTTCTTC. It is translated as CAISVLERGGEQFF. The V call is TRBV10-3, the J call TRBJ2-1; tentatively, D is TRBD1 (6 bases). CDR3 length: 14 residues. The germline V gene has CDR1 ENHRY and CDR2 SYGVKD. V shed 4 bases and J shed 9 bases, with 16 bases lying between them.

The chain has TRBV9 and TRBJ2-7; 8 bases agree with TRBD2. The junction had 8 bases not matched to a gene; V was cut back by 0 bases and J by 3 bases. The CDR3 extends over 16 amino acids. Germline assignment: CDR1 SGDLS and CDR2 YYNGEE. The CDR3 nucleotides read TGTGCCAGCAGCGTAGGCTCACTAGCGGTGTTCTACGAGCAGTACTTC. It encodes CASSVGSLAVFYEQYF.

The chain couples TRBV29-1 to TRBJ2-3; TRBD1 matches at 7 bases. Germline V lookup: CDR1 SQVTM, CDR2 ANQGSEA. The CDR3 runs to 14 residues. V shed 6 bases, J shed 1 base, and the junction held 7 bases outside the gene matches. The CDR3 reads CSVEPQGGTDTQYF. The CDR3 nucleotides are TGCAGCGTCGAGCCCCAGGGGGGCACAGATACGCAGTATTTT.

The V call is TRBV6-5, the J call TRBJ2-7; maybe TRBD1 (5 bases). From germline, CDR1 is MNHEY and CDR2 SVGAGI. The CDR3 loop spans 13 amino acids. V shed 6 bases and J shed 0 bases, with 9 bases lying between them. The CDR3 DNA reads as TGTGCCAGCAGAGACAGTAGCTCCTACGAGCAGTACTTC. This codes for CASRDSSSYEQYF.

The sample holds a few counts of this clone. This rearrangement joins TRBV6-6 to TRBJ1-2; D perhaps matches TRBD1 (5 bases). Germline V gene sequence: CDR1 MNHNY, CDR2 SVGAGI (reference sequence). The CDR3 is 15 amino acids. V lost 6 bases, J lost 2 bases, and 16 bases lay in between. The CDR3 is CASRNGAGLNYGYTF. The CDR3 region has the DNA TGTGCCAGCAGAAACGGTGCAGGGCTCAACTATGGCTACACCTTC.

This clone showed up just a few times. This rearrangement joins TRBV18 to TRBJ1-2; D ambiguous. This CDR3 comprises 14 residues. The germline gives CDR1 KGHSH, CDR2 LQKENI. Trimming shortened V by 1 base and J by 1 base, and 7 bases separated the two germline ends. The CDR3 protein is CASSPREFNYGYTF. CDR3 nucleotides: TGTGCCAGCTCACCACGGGAGTTTAACTATGGCTACACCTTC.

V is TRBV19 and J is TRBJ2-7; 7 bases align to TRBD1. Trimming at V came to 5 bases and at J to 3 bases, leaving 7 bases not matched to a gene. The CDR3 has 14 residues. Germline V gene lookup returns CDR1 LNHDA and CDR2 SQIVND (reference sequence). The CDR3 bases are TGTGCCAGTAGTCCATGGGGACAGCTCTACGAGCAGTACTTC. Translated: CASSPWGQLYEQYF.

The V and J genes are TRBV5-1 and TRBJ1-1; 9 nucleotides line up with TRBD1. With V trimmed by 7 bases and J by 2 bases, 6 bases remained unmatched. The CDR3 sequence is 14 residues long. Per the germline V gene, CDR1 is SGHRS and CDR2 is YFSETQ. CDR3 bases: TGCGCCAGCGGGACAGGGATAACTAACACTGAAGCTTTCTTT. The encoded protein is CASGTGITNTEAFF. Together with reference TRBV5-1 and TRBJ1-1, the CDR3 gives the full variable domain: KAGVTQTPRYLIKTRGQQVTLSCSPISGHRSVSWYQQTPGQGLQFLFEYFSETQRNKGNFPGRFSGRQFSNSRSEMNVSTLELGDSALYLCASGTGITNTEAFFGQGTRLTVV.

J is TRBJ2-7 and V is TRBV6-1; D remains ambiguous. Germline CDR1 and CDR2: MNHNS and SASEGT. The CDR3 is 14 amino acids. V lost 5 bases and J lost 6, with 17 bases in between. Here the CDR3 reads CASSYAYYASEQYF. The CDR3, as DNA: TGTGCCAGCAGTTATGCTTATTATGCGAGCGAGCAGTACTTC.

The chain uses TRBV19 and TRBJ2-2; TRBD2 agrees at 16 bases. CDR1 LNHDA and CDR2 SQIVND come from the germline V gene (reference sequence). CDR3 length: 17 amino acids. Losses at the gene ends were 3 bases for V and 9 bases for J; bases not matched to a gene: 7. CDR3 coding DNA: TGTGCCAGTAGTATTAAAGGGACTAGCGGGAGGGCTCGGGAGCTGTTTTTT. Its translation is CASSIKGTSGRARELFF. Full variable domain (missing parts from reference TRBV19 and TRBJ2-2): DGGITQSPKYLFRKEGQNVTLSCEQNLNHDAMYWYRQDPGQGLRLIYYSQIVNDFQKGDIAEGYSVSREKKESFPLTVTSAQKNPTAFYLCASSIKGTSGRARELFFGEGSRLTVL.

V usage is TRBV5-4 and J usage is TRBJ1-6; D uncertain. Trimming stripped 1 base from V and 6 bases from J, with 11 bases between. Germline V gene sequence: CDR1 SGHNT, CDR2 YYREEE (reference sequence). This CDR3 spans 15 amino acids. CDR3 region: CASSLNSVFNSPLHF. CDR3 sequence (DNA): TGTGCCAGCAGCTTGAACAGTGTCTTTAATTCACCCCTCCACTTT. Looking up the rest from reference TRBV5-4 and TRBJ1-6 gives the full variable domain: ETGVTQSPTHLIKTRGQQVTLRCSSQSGHNTVSWYQQALGQGPQFIFQYYREEENGRGNFPPRFSGLQFPNYSSELNVNALELDDSALYLCASSLNSVFNSPLHFGNGTRLTVT.

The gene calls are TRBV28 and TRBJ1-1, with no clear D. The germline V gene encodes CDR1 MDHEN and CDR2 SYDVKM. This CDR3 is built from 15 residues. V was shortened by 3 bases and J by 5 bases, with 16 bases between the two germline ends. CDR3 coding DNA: TGTGCCAGCAGTTTTGGGTCAGGCGCTGAGACTGAAGCTTTCTTT. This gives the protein CASSFGSGAETEAFF.

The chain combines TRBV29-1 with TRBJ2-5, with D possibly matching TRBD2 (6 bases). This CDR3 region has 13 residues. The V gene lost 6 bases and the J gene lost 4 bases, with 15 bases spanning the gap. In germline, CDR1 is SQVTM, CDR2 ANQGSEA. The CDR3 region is CSVRRGEGETQYF. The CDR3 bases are TGCAGCGTCAGGAGGGGAGAAGGAGAGACCCAGTACTTC.

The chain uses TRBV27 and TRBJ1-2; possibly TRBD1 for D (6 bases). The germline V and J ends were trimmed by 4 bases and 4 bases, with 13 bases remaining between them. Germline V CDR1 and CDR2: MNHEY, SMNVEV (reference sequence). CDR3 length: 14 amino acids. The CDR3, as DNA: TGTGCCAGCAGTTCACACAGGGAGTTCTATGGCTACACCTTC. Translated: CASSSHREFYGYTF.